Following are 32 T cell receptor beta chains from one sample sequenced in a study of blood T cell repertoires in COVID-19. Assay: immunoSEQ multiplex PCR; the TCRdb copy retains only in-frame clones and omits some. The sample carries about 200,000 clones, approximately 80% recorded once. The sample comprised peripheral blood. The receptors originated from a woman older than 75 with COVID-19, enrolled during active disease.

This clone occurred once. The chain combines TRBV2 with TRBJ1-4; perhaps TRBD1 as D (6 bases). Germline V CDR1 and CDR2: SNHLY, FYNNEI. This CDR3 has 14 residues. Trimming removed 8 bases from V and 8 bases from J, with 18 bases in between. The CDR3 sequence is CASVTGTAQEKLFF. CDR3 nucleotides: TGTGCCAGCGTGACAGGCACCGCCCAGGAAAAACTGTTTTTT.

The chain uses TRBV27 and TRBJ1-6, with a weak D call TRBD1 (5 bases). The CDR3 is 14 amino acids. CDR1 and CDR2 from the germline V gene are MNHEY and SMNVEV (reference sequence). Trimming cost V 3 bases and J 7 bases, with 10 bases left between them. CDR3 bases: TGTGCCAGCAGTTTTCCAGGGATGAATTCACCCCTCCACTTT. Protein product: CASSFPGMNSPLHF.

The CDR3 DNA sequence: TGTGCCAGCAGTTCCGGGACAGGGGGCTCGGTGAGCAATCAGCCCCAGCATTTT. Its translation is CASSSGTGGSVSNQPQHF. This chain uses TRBV7-9 with TRBJ1-5; the match to TRBD1 covers 12 bases. CDR3 length: 18 residues. Trimming at V came to 6 bases and at J to 1 base, leaving 10 bases not matched to a gene. Germline V gene data show CDR1 as SEHNR and CDR2 as FQNEAQ (reference sequence).

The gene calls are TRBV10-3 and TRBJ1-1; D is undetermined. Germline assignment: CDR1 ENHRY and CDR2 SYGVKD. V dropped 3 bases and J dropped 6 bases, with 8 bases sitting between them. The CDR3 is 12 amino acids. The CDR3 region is CAISESGAEAFF. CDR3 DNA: TGTGCCATCAGTGAATCAGGCGCTGAAGCTTTCTTT.

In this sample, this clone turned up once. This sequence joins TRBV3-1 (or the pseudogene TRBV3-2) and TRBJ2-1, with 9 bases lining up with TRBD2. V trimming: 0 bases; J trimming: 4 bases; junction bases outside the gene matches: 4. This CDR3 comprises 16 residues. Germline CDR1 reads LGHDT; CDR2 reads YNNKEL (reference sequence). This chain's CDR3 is CASSQDRLAGYNEQFF. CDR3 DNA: TGTGCCAGCAGCCAAGATCGCCTAGCGGGATACAATGAGCAGTTCTTC.

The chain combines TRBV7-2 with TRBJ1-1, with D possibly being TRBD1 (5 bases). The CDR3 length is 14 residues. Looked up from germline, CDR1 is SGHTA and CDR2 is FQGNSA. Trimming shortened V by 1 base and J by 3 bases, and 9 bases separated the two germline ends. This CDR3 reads CASSLGGWYTEAFF. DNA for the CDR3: TGTGCCAGCAGCTTAGGGGGCTGGTACACTGAAGCTTTCTTT. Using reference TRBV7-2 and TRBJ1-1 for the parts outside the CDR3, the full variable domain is GAGVSQSPSNKVTEKGKDVELRCDPISGHTALYWYRQSLGQGLEFLIYFQGNSAPDKSGLPSDRFSAERTGGSVSTLTIQRTQQEDSAVYLCASSLGGWYTEAFFGQGTRLTVV.

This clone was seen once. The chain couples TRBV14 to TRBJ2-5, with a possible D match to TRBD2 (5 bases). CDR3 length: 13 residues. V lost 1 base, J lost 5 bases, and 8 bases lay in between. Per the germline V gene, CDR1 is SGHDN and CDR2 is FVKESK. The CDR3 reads CASSQGSVETQYF. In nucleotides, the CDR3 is TGTGCCAGCAGCCAAGGTAGCGTGGAGACCCAGTACTTC.

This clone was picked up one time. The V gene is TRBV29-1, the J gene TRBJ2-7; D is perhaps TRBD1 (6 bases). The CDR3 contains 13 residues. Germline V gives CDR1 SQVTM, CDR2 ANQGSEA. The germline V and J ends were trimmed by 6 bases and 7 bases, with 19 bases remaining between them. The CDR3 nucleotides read TGCAGCGTATCCAGGGGAACCCCCGGGGAGCAGTACTTC. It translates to CSVSRGTPGEQYF.

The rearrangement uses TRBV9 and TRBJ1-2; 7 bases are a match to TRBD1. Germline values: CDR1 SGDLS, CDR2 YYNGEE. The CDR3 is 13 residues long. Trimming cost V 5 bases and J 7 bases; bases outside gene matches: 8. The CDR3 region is CASRMTGNGGYTF. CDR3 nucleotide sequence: TGTGCCAGCAGGATGACAGGGAACGGTGGCTACACCTTC. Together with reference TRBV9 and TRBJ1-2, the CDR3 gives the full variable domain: DSGVTQTPKHLITATGQRVTLRCSPRSGDLSVYWYQQSLDQGLQFLIQYYNGEERAKGNILERFSAQQFPDLHSELNLSSLELGDSALYFCASRMTGNGGYTFGSGTRLTVV.

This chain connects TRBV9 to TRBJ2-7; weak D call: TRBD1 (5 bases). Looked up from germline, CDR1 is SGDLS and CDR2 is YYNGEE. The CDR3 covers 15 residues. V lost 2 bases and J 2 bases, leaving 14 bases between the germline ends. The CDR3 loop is CASSVKGGQTYEQYF. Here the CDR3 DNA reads TGTGCCAGCAGCGTGAAGGGCGGACAAACCTACGAGCAGTACTTC.

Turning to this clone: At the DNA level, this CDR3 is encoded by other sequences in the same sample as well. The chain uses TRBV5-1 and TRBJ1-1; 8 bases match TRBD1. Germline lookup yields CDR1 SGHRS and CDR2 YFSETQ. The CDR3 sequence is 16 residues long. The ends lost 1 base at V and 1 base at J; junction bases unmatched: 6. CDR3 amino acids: CASSLLSGGRNTEAFF. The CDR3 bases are TGCGCCAGCAGCTTGTTATCAGGGGGCAGGAACACTGAAGCTTTCTTT.

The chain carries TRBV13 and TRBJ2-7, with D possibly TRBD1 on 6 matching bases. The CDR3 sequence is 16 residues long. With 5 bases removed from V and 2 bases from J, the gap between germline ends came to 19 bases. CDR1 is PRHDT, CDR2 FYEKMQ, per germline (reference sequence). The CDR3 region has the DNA TGTGCCAGCAGCCTTCGTACAGGGAGACGACCCTACGAGCAGTACTTC. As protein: CASSLRTGRRPYEQYF.

The CDR3 nucleotides read TGTGCCAGAGACAGAGCTGACCAAGAGACCCAGTACTTC. Its translation: CARDRADQETQYF. The chain carries TRBV2 and TRBJ2-5, with D perhaps TRBD1 (5 bases). The CDR3 spans 13 residues. Germline assignment: CDR1 SNHLY and CDR2 FYNNEI. V was cut by 9 bases and J by 0 bases, with 11 bases left in between.

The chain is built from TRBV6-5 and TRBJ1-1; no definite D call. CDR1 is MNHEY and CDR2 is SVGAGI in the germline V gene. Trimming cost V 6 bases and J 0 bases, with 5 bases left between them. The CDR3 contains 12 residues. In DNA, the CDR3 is TGTGCCAGCAGGACAATGAACACTGAAGCTTTCTTT. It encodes CASRTMNTEAFF.

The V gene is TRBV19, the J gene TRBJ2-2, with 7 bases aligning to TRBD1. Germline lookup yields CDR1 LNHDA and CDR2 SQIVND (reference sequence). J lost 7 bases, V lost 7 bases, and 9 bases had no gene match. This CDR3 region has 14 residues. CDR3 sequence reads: CASTNTGAGGELFF. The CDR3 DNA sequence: TGTGCCAGTACCAATACAGGGGCTGGCGGGGAGCTGTTTTTT.

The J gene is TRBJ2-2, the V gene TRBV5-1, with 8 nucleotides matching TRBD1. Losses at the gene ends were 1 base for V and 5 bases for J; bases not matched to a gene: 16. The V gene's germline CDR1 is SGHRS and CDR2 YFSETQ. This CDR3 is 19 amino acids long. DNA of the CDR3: TGCGCCAGCAGCTTGAGGACAGGGCGCCCCAATTACAAAACCGGGGAGCTGTTTTTT. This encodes CASSLRTGRPNYKTGELFF. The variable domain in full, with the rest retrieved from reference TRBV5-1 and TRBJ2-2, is KAGVTQTPRYLIKTRGQQVTLSCSPISGHRSVSWYQQTPGQGLQFLFEYFSETQRNKGNFPGRFSGRQFSNSRSEMNVSTLELGDSALYLCASSLRTGRPNYKTGELFFGEGSRLTVL.

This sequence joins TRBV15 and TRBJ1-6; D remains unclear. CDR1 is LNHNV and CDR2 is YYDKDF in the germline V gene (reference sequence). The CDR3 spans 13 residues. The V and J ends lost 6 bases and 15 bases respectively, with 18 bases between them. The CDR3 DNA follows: TGTGCCACCAGGGAGGCTCCTTCCAGGCACCTCCACTTT. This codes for CATREAPSRHLHF. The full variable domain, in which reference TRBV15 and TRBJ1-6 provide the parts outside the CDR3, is DAMVIQNPRYQVTQFGKPVTLSCSQTLNHNVMYWYQQKSSQAPKLLFHYYDKDFNNEADTPDNFQSRRPNTSFCFLDIRSPGLGDTAMYLCATREAPSRHLHFGNGTRLTVT.

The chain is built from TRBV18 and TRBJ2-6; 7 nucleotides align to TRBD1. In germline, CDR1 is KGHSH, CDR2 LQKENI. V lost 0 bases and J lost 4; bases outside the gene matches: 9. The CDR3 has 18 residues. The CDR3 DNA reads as TGTGCCAGCTCACCACCGGGACAGCCCTCAGCCGGGGCCAACGTCCTGACTTTC. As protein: CASSPPGQPSAGANVLTF. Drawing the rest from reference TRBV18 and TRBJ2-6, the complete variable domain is NAGVMQNPRHLVRRRGQEARLRCSPMKGHSHVYWYRQLPEEGLKFMVYLQKENIIDESGMPKERFSAEFPKEGPSILRIQQVVRGDSAAYFCASSPPGQPSAGANVLTFGAGSRLTVL.

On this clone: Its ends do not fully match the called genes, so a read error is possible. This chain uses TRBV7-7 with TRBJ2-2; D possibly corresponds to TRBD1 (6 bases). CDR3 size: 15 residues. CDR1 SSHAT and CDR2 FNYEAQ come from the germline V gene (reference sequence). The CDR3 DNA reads TGTGCTAGCAGCTTAGACAGGTCGGGCACCGGGGAGCTGTTTTTT. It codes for CASSLDRSGTGELFF. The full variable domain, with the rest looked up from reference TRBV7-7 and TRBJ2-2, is GAGVSQSPRYKVTKRGQDVTLRCDPISSHATLYWYQQALGQGPEFLTYFNYEAQPDKSGLPSDRFSAERPEGSISTLTIQRTEQRDSAMYRCASSLDRSGTGELFFGEGSRLTVL.

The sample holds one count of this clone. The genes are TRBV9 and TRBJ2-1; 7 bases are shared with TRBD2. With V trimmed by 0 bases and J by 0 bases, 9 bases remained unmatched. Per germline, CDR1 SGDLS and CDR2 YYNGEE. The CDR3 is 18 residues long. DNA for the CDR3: TGTGCCAGCAGCGTAGGGGGTAGCGGGTGGTACTCCTACAATGAGCAGTTCTTC. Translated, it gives CASSVGGSGWYSYNEQFF. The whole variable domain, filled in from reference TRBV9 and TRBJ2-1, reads DSGVTQTPKHLITATGQRVTLRCSPRSGDLSVYWYQQSLDQGLQFLIQYYNGEERAKGNILERFSAQQFPDLHSELNLSSLELGDSALYFCASSVGGSGWYSYNEQFFGPGTRLTVL.

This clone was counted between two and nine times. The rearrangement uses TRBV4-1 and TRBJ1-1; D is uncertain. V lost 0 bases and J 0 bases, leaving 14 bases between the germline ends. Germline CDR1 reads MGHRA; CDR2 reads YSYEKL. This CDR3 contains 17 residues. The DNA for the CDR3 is TGCGCCAGCAGCCAAGAGAGGAGAGGGCCGGTGAACACTGAAGCTTTCTTT. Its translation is CASSQERRGPVNTEAFF.

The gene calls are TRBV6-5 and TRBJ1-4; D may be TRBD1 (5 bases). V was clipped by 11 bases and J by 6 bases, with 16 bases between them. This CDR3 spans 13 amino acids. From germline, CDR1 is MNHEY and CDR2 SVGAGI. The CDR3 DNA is TGTGCCTCGTCCGAGTTGGGGCATGAAAAACTGTTTTTT. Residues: CASSELGHEKLFF.

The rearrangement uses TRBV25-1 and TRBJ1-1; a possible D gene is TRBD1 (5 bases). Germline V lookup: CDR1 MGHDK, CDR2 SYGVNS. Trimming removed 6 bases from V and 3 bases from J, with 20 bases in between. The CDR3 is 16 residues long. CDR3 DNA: TGTGCCAGCAGGGACACCTTTTACTCCCGGGACACTGAAGCTTTCTTT. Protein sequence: CASRDTFYSRDTEAFF.

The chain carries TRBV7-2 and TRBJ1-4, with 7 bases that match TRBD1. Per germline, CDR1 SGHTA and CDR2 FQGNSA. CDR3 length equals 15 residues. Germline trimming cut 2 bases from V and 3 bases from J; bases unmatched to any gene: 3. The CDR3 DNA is TGTGCCAGCAGCTTATTCGGGACAGCTAATGAAAAACTGTTTTTT. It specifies CASSLFGTANEKLFF. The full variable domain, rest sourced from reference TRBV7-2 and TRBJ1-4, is GAGVSQSPSNKVTEKGKDVELRCDPISGHTALYWYRQSLGQGLEFLIYFQGNSAPDKSGLPSDRFSAERTGGSVSTLTIQRTQQEDSAVYLCASSLFGTANEKLFFGSGTQLSVL.

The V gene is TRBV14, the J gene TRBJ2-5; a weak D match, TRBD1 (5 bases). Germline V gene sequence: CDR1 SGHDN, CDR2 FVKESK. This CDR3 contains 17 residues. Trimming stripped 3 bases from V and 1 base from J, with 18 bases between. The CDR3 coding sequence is TGTGCCAGCAGCCACTATACGCCACAGGCTGCCCAAGAGACCCAGTACTTC. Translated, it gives CASSHYTPQAAQETQYF.

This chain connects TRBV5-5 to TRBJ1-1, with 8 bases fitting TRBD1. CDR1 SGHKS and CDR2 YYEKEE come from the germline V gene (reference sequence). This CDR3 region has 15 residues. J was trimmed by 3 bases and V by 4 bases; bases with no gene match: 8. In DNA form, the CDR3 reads TGTGCCAGCAGCCCGAGGACAGGGTCGGACACTGAAGCTTTCTTT. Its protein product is CASSPRTGSDTEAFF.

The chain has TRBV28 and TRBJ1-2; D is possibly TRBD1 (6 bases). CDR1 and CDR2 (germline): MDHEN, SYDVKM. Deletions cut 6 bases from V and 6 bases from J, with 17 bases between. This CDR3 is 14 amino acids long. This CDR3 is CASSIGQGKNGYTF. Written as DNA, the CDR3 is TGTGCCAGCAGCATAGGGCAGGGGAAGAATGGCTACACCTTC.

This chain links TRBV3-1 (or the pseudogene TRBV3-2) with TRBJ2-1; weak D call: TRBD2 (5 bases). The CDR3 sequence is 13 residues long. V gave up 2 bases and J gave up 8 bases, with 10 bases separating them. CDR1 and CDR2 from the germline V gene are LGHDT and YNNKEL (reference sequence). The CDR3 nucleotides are TGTGCCAGCAGCCAATACCCGAGGGATGAGCAGTTCTTC. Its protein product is CASSQYPRDEQFF.

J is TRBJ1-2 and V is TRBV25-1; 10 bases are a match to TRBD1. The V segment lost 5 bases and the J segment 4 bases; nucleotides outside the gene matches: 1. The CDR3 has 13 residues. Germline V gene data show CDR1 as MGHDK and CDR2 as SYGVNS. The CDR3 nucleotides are TGTGCCAGCAGTCGACAGGGGGCCTATGGCTACACCTTC. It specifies CASSRQGAYGYTF.

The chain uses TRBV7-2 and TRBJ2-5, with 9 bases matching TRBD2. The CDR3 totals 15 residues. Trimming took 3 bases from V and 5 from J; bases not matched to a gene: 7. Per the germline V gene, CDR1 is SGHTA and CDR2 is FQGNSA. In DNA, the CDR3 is TGTGCCAGCAGCTTCCAGCGGGGGGCCGGGGAGACCCAGTACTTC. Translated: CASSFQRGAGETQYF.

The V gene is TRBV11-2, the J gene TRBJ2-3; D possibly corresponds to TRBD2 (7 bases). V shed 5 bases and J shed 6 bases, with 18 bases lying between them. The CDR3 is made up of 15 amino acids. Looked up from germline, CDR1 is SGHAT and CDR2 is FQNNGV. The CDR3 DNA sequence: TGTGCCAGCAGCCCCTTGGCGGGGGCTCTCGATACGCAGTATTTT. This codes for CASSPLAGALDTQYF.

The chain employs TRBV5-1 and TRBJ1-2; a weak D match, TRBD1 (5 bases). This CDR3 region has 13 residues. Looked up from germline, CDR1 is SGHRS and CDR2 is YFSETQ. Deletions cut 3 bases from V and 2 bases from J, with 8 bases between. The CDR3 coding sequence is TGCGCCAGCAGCTCTACAGGAAACTATGGCTACACCTTC. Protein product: CASSSTGNYGYTF. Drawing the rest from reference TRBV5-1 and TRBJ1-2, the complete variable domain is KAGVTQTPRYLIKTRGQQVTLSCSPISGHRSVSWYQQTPGQGLQFLFEYFSETQRNKGNFPGRFSGRQFSNSRSEMNVSTLELGDSALYLCASSSTGNYGYTFGSGTRLTVV.